The 7 T cell receptor beta chains below come from one sample, sequenced in a study of CD8 T cells in Susac syndrome. An amount of RNA that ranged from roughly 0.45 to 1 ug was reverse transcribed with random hexamers. TCRdb itself ran the immunoSEQ multiplex PCR reads through MiXCR, one entry per CDR3 protein. The data show 150,000 to 200,000 distinct CDR3 sequences, about 95% seen once. The source material was CD4+ T cells from PBMCs. Receptors originate from a human donor in good health.

The chain joins TRBV6-2 or TRBV6-3 to TRBJ2-7, with 7 nucleotides matching TRBD2. After removal of 7 bases from V and 6 bases from J, the junction contained 18 bases not matched to a gene. Germline V gene data show CDR1 as MNHEY and CDR2 as SVGEGT. This CDR3 has 16 residues. The CDR3 coding sequence is TGTGCCAGCAATGCACCGCGGGCGGGAGTTCTTGTCGAGCAGTACTTC. It specifies CASNAPRAGVLVEQYF.

The chain recombines TRBV4-2 with TRBJ1-2, with D unresolved. Germline V CDR1 and CDR2: LGHNA, YNFKEQ. The CDR3 loop spans 15 amino acids. The V end lost 4 bases, the J end lost 2 bases, and 14 bases lay between the germline ends. CDR3 amino acids: CASSLQLEANYGYTF. DNA of the CDR3: TGTGCCAGCAGCCTCCAGCTCGAGGCAAACTATGGCTACACCTTC.

The J gene is TRBJ2-2, the V gene TRBV12-3 or TRBV12-4; D is uncertain. The length of the CDR3 is 11 residues. V was cut by 3 bases and J by 8 bases, with 4 bases left in between. This CDR3 reads CASSFWGELFF. DNA of the CDR3: TGTGCCAGCAGTTTCTGGGGGGAGCTGTTTTTT.

This chain uses TRBV29-1 with TRBJ2-3; 9 positions agree with TRBD2. CDR1 and CDR2 from the germline V gene are SQVTM and ANQGSEA. Trimming at V came to 4 bases and at J to 4 bases, leaving 6 bases not matched to a gene. The CDR3 is 14 amino acids. CDR3 nucleotide sequence: TGCAGCGTTGCCCCTAGCGGGAATGCAGATACGCAGTATTTT. It encodes CSVAPSGNADTQYF.

The chain links TRBV3-1 to TRBJ2-1; D remains unclear. Germline V gene sequence: CDR1 LGHDT, CDR2 YNNKEL (reference sequence). This CDR3 contains 12 residues. Trimming cost V 0 bases and J 8 bases, with 5 bases left between them. The CDR3 spells CASSQDTDEQFF. The CDR3 bases are TGTGCCAGCAGCCAAGATACGGATGAGCAGTTCTTC.

This chain links TRBV29-1 with TRBJ1-1; D is uncertain. Germline-derived CDR1 and CDR2 are SQVTM and ANQGSEA. V gave up 5 bases and J gave up 4 bases, with 11 bases separating them. The CDR3 runs to 12 residues. The CDR3 DNA reads as TGCAGCGTTTCGCTTGCGCGCACTGAAGCTTTCTTT. Its protein product is CSVSLARTEAFF.

The chain has TRBV29-1 and TRBJ2-7, with 9 bases identical to TRBD1. CDR3 length equals 14 residues. Germline V gene data show CDR1 as SQVTM and CDR2 as ANQGSEA. J was trimmed by 9 bases and V by 3 bases; bases with no gene match: 12. CDR3 loop: CSVEGTGKQNWQYF. The CDR3 region has the DNA TGCAGCGTTGAGGGGACAGGGAAACAAAACTGGCAGTACTTC.